This T cell receptor beta chain was recorded in a study of T-cell reconstitution after alpha-beta-depleted transplantation in children. Unique molecular identifiers were incorporated into the prepared TCRbeta library. TCRdb itself ran the PCR reads through MiXCR, one entry per CDR3 protein. In the table there are about 370,000 distinct CDR3 sequences, over 20% of which are singletons. The CDR3 consists of 11 residues. Per germline, CDR1 DFQATT and CDR2 SNEGSKA (reference sequence). The germline V and J ends were trimmed by 3 bases and 7 bases, with 7 bases remaining between them. The V and J genes are TRBV20-1 and TRBJ1-5; D gene uncertain. The TCR comes from a human donor who donated a stem cell graft to a child with acute myeloid leukemia. Material: PBMCs from the stem cell graft donor, obtained from the stem cell graft. CDR3 amino acids: CSASLGQPQHF. Here the CDR3 DNA reads TGCAGTGCTAGCCTCGGCCAGCCCCAGCATTTT.